This TCR beta chain comes out of a study of graft-versus-host responses after intestinal transplantation. Data came from immunoSEQ multiplex PCR; TCRdb stores just in-frame clones and leaves some out. The sample holds some 83,000 clones; 91% are singletons and the top ten take roughly 0.1%. The study, taken as a whole, reports: Marrow from the recipient contained GvH clones, some of which had appeared first in ileum or blood. Graft-versus-host to host-versus-graft clonal ratios in allografts were high in patients with graft-donor T cell macrochimerism.

Of note for this clone: Its target is not known.

Germline assignment: CDR1 MNHEY and CDR2 SVGAGI. V was pared by 6 bases and J by 8 bases, with 17 bases between. This CDR3 contains 14 residues. The rearrangement links TRBV6-5 to TRBJ2-4; tentative D call: TRBD2 (6 bases). The clonotype comes from a human donor who received an intestinal transplant. This sample comprised unstimulated CD4+ T cells sorted from spleen or lymph node cells, obtained before intestinal transplant. The CDR3 nucleotides are TGTGCCAGCAGCCCCCTCGGGACTTTGGACATTCAGTACTTC. Its translation is CASSPLGTLDIQYF.